A single sample gave rise to the 9 T cell receptor beta chains below, sequenced in a study of T cell responses to AZD1222 COVID-19 vaccine. This table comes from immunoSEQ multiplex PCR, and its TCRdb copy is limited to in-frame clones, with some not included. This table has 100,000 to 150,000 clones, about nine tenths appearing once. The sequences come from peripheral blood, collected on day 0 of AZD1222 vaccination. The receptors derive from an adult in good health.

The rearrangement uses TRBV27 and TRBJ1-5; 7 bases agree with TRBD1. The CDR3 consists of 14 residues. The trim removed 5 bases at V and 6 bases at J, leaving 7 bases unmatched. CDR1 is MNHEY and CDR2 is SMNVEV in the germline V gene (reference sequence). The CDR3, as DNA: TGTGCCAGCAGTCCACTACAGGGGAGTCAGCCCCAGCATTTT. Protein product: CASSPLQGSQPQHF.

This chain connects TRBV5-6 to TRBJ1-6; the D is unclear. Per the germline V gene, CDR1 is SGHDT and CDR2 is YYEEEE. Trimming removed 2 bases at V and 13 bases at J, with 13 bases between. CDR3 size: 13 residues. The CDR3, as DNA: TGTGCCAGCAGCTTCTCGATGGTCTCGCCCCTCCACTTT. It translates to CASSFSMVSPLHF.

V usage is TRBV28 and J usage is TRBJ1-3; the D gene is possibly TRBD1 (5 bases). With 6 bases removed from V and 2 bases from J, the gap between germline ends came to 14 bases. The CDR3 has 15 residues. Germline assignment: CDR1 MDHEN and CDR2 SYDVKM. CDR3 sequence reads: CASSTAQGAGNTIYF. The CDR3 DNA reads as TGTGCCAGCAGCACAGCACAAGGGGCTGGAAACACCATATATTTT.

V usage is TRBV29-1 and J usage is TRBJ2-7; 7 nucleotides line up with TRBD2. The germline gives CDR1 SQVTM, CDR2 ANQGSEA. Trimming removed 7 bases from V and 2 bases from J; junction bases left unmatched: 5. The CDR3 is made up of 12 amino acids. The CDR3 sequence is CSGGLGPYEQYF. The DNA of the CDR3 is TGCAGCGGTGGACTAGGTCCCTACGAGCAGTACTTC.

V gene TRBV10-3 combines with J gene TRBJ1-1, with D maybe TRBD1 (6 bases). Per germline, CDR1 ENHRY and CDR2 SYGVKD. The CDR3 has 13 residues. With 6 bases removed from V and 1 base from J, the gap between germline ends came to 9 bases. This CDR3 is CAISPTGNTEAFF. Written as DNA, the CDR3 is TGTGCCATCAGCCCGACAGGGAACACTGAAGCTTTCTTT.

The rearrangement uses TRBV28 and TRBJ2-5; the D gene is possibly TRBD1 (7 bases). Germline V gene data show CDR1 as MDHEN and CDR2 as SYDVKM. This CDR3 is 13 amino acids long. V dropped 6 bases and J dropped 3 bases, with 11 bases sitting between them. The CDR3 region has the DNA TGTGCCAGCAGGCGGGACAGTGAAGAGACCCAGTACTTC. This sequence encodes CASRRDSEETQYF.

The rearrangement uses TRBV3-1 (or the pseudogene TRBV3-2) and TRBJ2-7; D perhaps matches TRBD2 (6 bases). This CDR3 comprises 14 residues. The ends were cut back, 5 bases at V and 2 bases at J, with 13 bases in the middle. CDR1 is LGHDT, CDR2 YNNKEL, per germline (reference sequence). The CDR3 reads CASSSRGGPYEQYF. CDR3 DNA: TGTGCCAGCAGCTCCCGTGGAGGGCCCTACGAGCAGTACTTC.

This clone was seen more than once but under ten times. The genes are TRBV9 and TRBJ1-1; 10 bases fit TRBD1. V was clipped by 2 bases and J by 7 bases; unmatched bases: 5. CDR3 length: 14 residues. In germline, CDR1 is SGDLS, CDR2 YYNGEE. CDR3 region: CASSVGTGAGEAFF. The CDR3 DNA follows: TGTGCCAGCAGCGTTGGGACAGGGGCTGGTGAAGCTTTCTTT.

V is TRBV24-1 and J is TRBJ1-2; D gene uncertain. Germline-derived CDR1 and CDR2 are KGHDR and SFDVKD. This CDR3 has 14 residues. Trimming pared 7 bases from V and 5 bases from J, leaving 16 bases between. In DNA, the CDR3 is TGTGCCACCAGCCTCAAGACTCATGGGTATGGCTACACCTTC. Translated: CATSLKTHGYGYTF.